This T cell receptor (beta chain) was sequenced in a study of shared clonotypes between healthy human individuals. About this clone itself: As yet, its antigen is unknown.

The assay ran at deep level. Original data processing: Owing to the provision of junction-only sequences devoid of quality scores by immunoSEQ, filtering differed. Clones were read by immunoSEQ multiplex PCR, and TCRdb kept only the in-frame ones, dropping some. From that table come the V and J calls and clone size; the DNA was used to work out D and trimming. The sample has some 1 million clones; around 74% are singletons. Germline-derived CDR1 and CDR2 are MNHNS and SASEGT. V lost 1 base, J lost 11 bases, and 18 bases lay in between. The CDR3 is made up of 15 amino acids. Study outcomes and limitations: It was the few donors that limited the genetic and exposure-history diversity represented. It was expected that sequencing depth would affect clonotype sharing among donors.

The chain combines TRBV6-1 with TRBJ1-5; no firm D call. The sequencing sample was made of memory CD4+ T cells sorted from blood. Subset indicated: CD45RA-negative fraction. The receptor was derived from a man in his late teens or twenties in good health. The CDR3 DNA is TGTGCCAGCAGTGAAGGGTCCGTGGGAACGATGGCCCAGCATTTT. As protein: CASSEGSVGTMAQHF.